The present entry profiles one TCR beta chain with its context. The sample comes from a study of T cell changes during pregnancy in multiple sclerosis. The CDR3 loop spans 15 amino acids. V shed 0 bases and J 6 bases; nucleotides not matched to a gene: 3. Germline V gives CDR1 MRHNA, CDR2 SNTAGT. The repertoire was sequenced with immunoSEQ multiplex PCR; TCRdb's copy has only in-frame clones and lacks some. The sample lists about 15,000 clones; approximately 83% were seen once. The chain carries TRBV6-4 and TRBJ2-7; 12 bases map to TRBD2. This TCR came from a female donor with multiple sclerosis, enrolled in a pregnancy study. The sequenced sample was CD8+ T cells from peripheral blood mononuclear cells, obtained in the first trimester of pregnancy. The CDR3 protein is CASSDSTSGSGEQYF. In nucleotides, the CDR3 is TGTGCCAGCAGTGACTCGACTAGCGGGAGTGGCGAGCAGTACTTC.